Here is one T cell receptor beta chain with its context. The antigen remains unidentified. The primer mix had 52 TRBV and 13 TRBJ primers. The protocol was immunoSEQ multiplex PCR, while the TCRdb copy is restricted to in-frame clones and leaves out a portion. The data contain some 6,100 clones, 80% to 90% of them seen just once; the ten biggest clones take up approximately 1.9%. These data come from a study of regulatory T cells. Sorting split CD4+ cells into CD25-high CD127-low Tregs and CD25-low CD127-high conventional T cells. Study-level findings and limits: CD3G-deficient patients' regulatory T cells showed reduced Shannon diversity versus autologous conventional CD4+ and control regulatory cells.

This CDR3 comprises 16 residues. This sequence joins TRBV21-1 and TRBJ1-1. TRBV21-1 is listed as a pseudogene. Sequenced input: CD4+ Tregs sorted from blood. This sequence originates from a young adult with CD3G deficiency. For the CDR3, the DNA is TGTGCCAGCAGGGAATCTGTAGCTACAATTCGCACTGAAGCTTTCTTT. Protein: CASRESVATIRTEAFF.